This T cell receptor beta chain was documented in a study of blood T cell repertoires in COVID-19. Sequenced by immunoSEQ multiplex PCR; TCRdb stores in-frame clones only, minus some. The sample contains fewer than 300,000 clones, less than 85% of which appear only once. Germline CDR1 KGHSH, CDR2 LQKENI. V lost 5 bases and J lost 2; bases outside the gene matches: 4. The CDR3 is 16 residues long. This chain links TRBV18 with TRBJ2-3, with 13 positions matching TRBD2. The clonotype was recovered from a woman aged 18-30 years with acute or convalescent COVID-19. The sequenced material came from peripheral blood. The CDR3 protein is CASSSGLAGLTDTQYF. The CDR3 DNA reads as TGTGCCAGCTCATCGGGACTAGCGGGGCTCACAGATACGCAGTATTTT.